This is a list of T cell receptor beta chains from one sample in a study of blood T cell repertoires in COVID-19. Clones were sequenced by immunoSEQ multiplex PCR, and TCRdb holds only the in-frame ones, with some missing. The sample comprises 85,000 to 120,000 clones, about 90% of which are singletons, and approximately 5.4% rests with the top ten. Sequenced input: peripheral blood. These receptors came from a woman in her 50s with COVID-19, enrolled during active disease. Each CDR3 is given with its conserved first and last residue.

j_call,v_call,cdr3_aa
TRBJ1-1,TRBV4-1,CASSQIGGENTEAFF
TRBJ1-2,TRBV19,CASSIEEGYGYTF
TRBJ1-6,TRBV18,CASSPSQWNSPLHF
TRBJ2-7,TRBV20-1,CSANDRDRASYEQYF
TRBJ1-4,TRBV11-2,CASSYRQPNEKLFF
TRBJ1-1,TRBV3-1/TRBV3-2,CASSLTGLWDTEAFF
TRBJ2-2,TRBV9,CASSVISGGPFNTGELFF
TRBJ2-7,TRBV7-2,CASTRDRGSYEQYF
TRBJ2-5,TRBV1,CTRRGAGETQYF
TRBJ2-7,TRBV11-3,CASSPSGWTYEQYF
TRBJ2-5,TRBV7-9,CASSSQFRGETQYF
TRBJ2-1,TRBV7-2,CASMLGGPPNEQFF
TRBJ2-7,TRBV11-3,CASSIYSYEQYF
TRBJ2-2,TRBV5-1,CASSPDRDTGELFF
TRBJ1-2,TRBV9,CASSAFGTGHGYTF
TRBJ2-2,TRBV24-1,CATSDLWRSTGELFF
TRBJ1-2,TRBV7-2,CASSLDSLGSGSNGYTF
TRBJ2-3,TRBV5-8,CASRRTGVLATQYF
TRBJ2-7,TRBV5-4,CASSLGRTGGYEQYF
TRBJ1-2,TRBV21-1,CASNGGNYGYTF
TRBJ2-7,TRBV2,CASSPRGHSYEQYF
TRBJ2-5,TRBV7-8,CASSLGRGAETQYF
TRBJ2-3,TRBV6-2/TRBV6-3,CASSGLAPGTQYF
TRBJ2-1,TRBV5-6,CASSPGLAGGLYNEQFF
TRBJ2-7,TRBV7-9,CASSLTGGSNEQYF
TRBJ1-1,TRBV5-4,CASSLQGNTEAFF
TRBJ2-3,TRBV24-1,CATSAPDRGQGTDTQYF
TRBJ2-1,TRBV11-2,CASSLGQGRYNEQFF
TRBJ2-5,TRBV2,CASSEVIAGGQETQYF
TRBJ1-2,TRBV28,CASSPGQRGMGGYTF
TRBJ2-2,TRBV18,CASSPPSTGELFF
TRBJ2-7,TRBV7-3,CASSETPGTGGQEQYF